The next 26 T cell receptor beta chains were all read from a single sample in a study of early T cells in non-severe SARS-CoV-2 infection. TCRdb called the 5' RACE reads again in MiXCR, with one record for every CDR3 protein. This table holds 55,000 to 75,000 distinct CDR3 sequences, 9% to 10% found once. Sequenced material: whole blood, taken at baseline. The receptors come from an adult who was a healthcare worker with PCR-confirmed SARS-CoV-2 infection or an uninfected control (not recorded which).

As concerns this clonotype: This may be a read error: a much more frequent sequence differs by one nucleotide. The genes are TRBV25-1 and TRBJ1-6; D is unresolved. The CDR3 consists of 14 residues. Trimming pared 6 bases from V and 6 bases from J, leaving 12 bases between. The germline V gene encodes CDR1 MGHDK and CDR2 SYGVNS. CDR3 sequence: CASRRAEVNSPLHF. The CDR3 nucleotides read TGTGCCAGCAGAAGGGCAGAGGTTAATTCACCCCTCCACTTT.

This clonotype was counted only a few times. The gene calls are TRBV18 and TRBJ2-3, with D maybe TRBD2 (5 bases). V dropped 2 bases and J dropped 0 bases, with 9 bases sitting between them. CDR3 length: 15 residues. The germline gives CDR1 KGHSH, CDR2 LQKENI. This CDR3 is CASSPYEGSTDTQYF. For the CDR3, the DNA is TGTGCCAGCTCACCATACGAGGGTAGCACAGATACGCAGTATTTT.

The table lists this clonotype with a few counts. The J gene is TRBJ2-1, the V gene TRBV20-1; 10 bases are a match to TRBD1. Germline CDR1 and CDR2: DFQATT and SNEGSKA (reference sequence). Trimming removed 3 bases from V and 3 bases from J; junction bases left unmatched: 11. The CDR3 totals 17 residues. CDR3 DNA: TGCAGTGCTAGGCACCCCCCGGGACAGGGGATCTACAATGAGCAGTTCTTC. Translated: CSARHPPGQGIYNEQFF.

The sample holds many counts of this clonotype. The chain is built from TRBV19 and TRBJ2-1; no clear D. The CDR3 has 13 residues. Trimming took 3 bases from V and 5 from J, leaving 8 bases between them. Germline V gene lookup returns CDR1 LNHDA and CDR2 SQIVND (reference sequence). As DNA, the CDR3 is TGTGCCAGTAGTATCCGTCTAAACAATGAGCAGTTCTTC. It codes for CASSIRLNNEQFF.

The table lists this clonotype with many counts. The chain links TRBV6-5 to TRBJ2-1; no firm D call. Germline loops: CDR1 MNHEY, CDR2 SVGAGI. CDR3 length equals 11 residues. V gave up 4 bases and J gave up 9 bases, with 7 bases separating them. CDR3 nucleotide sequence: TGTGCCAGCAGTTCTATTGGTGAGCAGTTCTTC. Encoded protein: CASSSIGEQFF.

This clonotype was counted many times. The V gene is TRBV18, the J gene TRBJ2-7; D might be TRBD1 (5 bases). Looked up from germline, CDR1 is KGHSH and CDR2 is LQKENI. Between the trimmed V and J ends, which lost 3 bases and 6 bases, there was a span of 12 bases. CDR3 length equals 13 residues. The CDR3 DNA is TGTGCCAGCTCACCGGGGCGCCGGGCCGAGCAGTACTTC. Its protein product is CASSPGRRAEQYF.

This clonotype was seen at least ten times. The chain combines TRBV12-3 or TRBV12-4 with TRBJ2-7; D is perhaps TRBD2 (5 bases). This CDR3 spans 13 amino acids. Trimming stripped 5 bases from V and 5 bases from J, with 13 bases between. The CDR3 spells CASSPPTGDEQYF. For the CDR3, the DNA is TGTGCCAGCAGTCCCCCCACCGGGGACGAGCAGTACTTC.

This clonotype was recorded a few times. V gene TRBV29-1 combines with J gene TRBJ2-2; 9 bases fit TRBD1. The CDR3 is 13 residues long. Germline V gene data show CDR1 as SQVTM and CDR2 as ANQGSEA. Trimming cost V 6 bases and J 6 bases; bases outside gene matches: 5. CDR3 bases: TGCAGCGTCAGGACAGGGGACGCCGGGGAGCTGTTTTTT. It yields the protein CSVRTGDAGELFF.

This clonotype was found many times. The chain recombines TRBV24-1 with TRBJ2-1; 9 nucleotides align to TRBD1. The CDR3 runs to 19 residues. In germline, CDR1 is KGHDR, CDR2 SFDVKD. V lost 4 bases, J lost 0 bases, and 12 bases stayed unmatched. CDR3 sequence: CATSDLSSPGQGSYNEQFF. The CDR3 nucleotides are TGTGCCACCAGTGACCTCTCGTCTCCGGGACAGGGCTCCTACAATGAGCAGTTCTTC.

In its sample, this clonotype was seen many times. The chain recombines TRBV6-5 with TRBJ2-7; TRBD1 matches 7 bases. The CDR3 is 13 amino acids. Trimming cost V 5 bases and J 5 bases; bases outside gene matches: 6. Germline V gene lookup returns CDR1 MNHEY and CDR2 SVGAGI. The DNA for the CDR3 is TGTGCCAGCAGTGGAGGACAGGCTGACGAGCAGTACTTC. Its translation is CASSGGQADEQYF.

The sample holds many counts of this clonotype. This sequence joins TRBV4-1 and TRBJ2-7; TRBD1 is a possible D gene (6 bases). CDR3 size: 15 residues. With 3 bases removed from V and 1 base from J, the gap between germline ends came to 13 bases. Germline CDR1 reads MGHRA; CDR2 reads YSYEKL. CDR3: CASSQTGQRSYEQYF. In DNA, the CDR3 is TGCGCCAGCAGCCAGACCGGACAGAGATCCTACGAGCAGTACTTC.

This chain connects TRBV20-1 to TRBJ2-7, with 8 positions matching TRBD2. Germline V lookup: CDR1 DFQATT, CDR2 SNEGSKA (reference sequence). The CDR3 length is 14 residues. After removal of 5 bases from V and 3 bases from J, the junction contained 9 bases not matched to a gene. The CDR3 spells CSALAGGLFYEQYF. As DNA, the CDR3 is TGCAGTGCTCTCGCGGGGGGCCTCTTCTACGAGCAGTACTTC.

In this sample, this clonotype is medium-sized. The V gene is TRBV29-1, the J gene TRBJ2-5, with TRBD1 identical over 9 bases. CDR3 size: 13 residues. Losses at the gene ends were 6 bases for V and 5 bases for J; bases not matched to a gene: 7. Germline V gene lookup returns CDR1 SQVTM and CDR2 ANQGSEA. In nucleotides, the CDR3 is TGCAGCGTCATACAGGGGGCCGGCGAGACCCAGTACTTC. Encoded protein: CSVIQGAGETQYF.

This clonotype was recorded a few times. The chain uses TRBV7-2 and TRBJ2-7; tentative D call: TRBD2 (5 bases). The V gene lost 4 bases and the J gene lost 0 bases, with 19 bases spanning the gap. The CDR3 has 17 amino acids. Germline CDR1 reads SGHTA; CDR2 reads FQGNSA. The CDR3 DNA is TGTGCCAGCAGCTCCAGACCTGGCCAGCGGAGCTCCTACGAGCAGTACTTC. Its translation: CASSSRPGQRSSYEQYF.

The sample holds a few counts of this clonotype. The chain links TRBV20-1 to TRBJ2-4, with 12 positions matching TRBD1. The trim removed 6 bases at V and 3 bases at J, leaving 12 bases unmatched. Germline values: CDR1 DFQATT, CDR2 SNEGSKA (reference sequence). This CDR3 has 17 amino acids. Written as DNA, the CDR3 is TGCAGTGCAGCCGGGACAGGGGGCTTGGTGGACAAAAACATTCAGTACTTC. It specifies CSAAGTGGLVDKNIQYF.

The CDR3 loop reads CASSPGQGFMNTEAFF. The CDR3 coding sequence is TGTGCCAGCAGCCCTGGACAGGGGTTCATGAACACTGAAGCTTTCTTT. The rearrangement links TRBV7-9 to TRBJ1-1; 9 nucleotides match TRBD1. Germline V gene data show CDR1 as SEHNR and CDR2 as FQNEAQ (reference sequence). This CDR3 has 16 residues. V was clipped by 5 bases and J by 0 bases; unmatched bases: 7.

This clonotype has only a few counts. This chain connects TRBV12-3 or TRBV12-4 to TRBJ1-2, with 7 positions matching TRBD1. The CDR3 loop spans 13 amino acids. V shed 6 bases, J shed 2 bases, and the junction held 3 bases outside the gene matches. CDR3 amino acids: CASSMDRNYGYTF. DNA for the CDR3: TGTGCCAGCAGCATGGACAGGAACTATGGCTACACCTTC.

The table lists this clonotype with many counts. The chain couples TRBV5-1 to TRBJ2-1; 7 positions match TRBD2. The CDR3 totals 15 residues. V lost 4 bases and J lost 0; bases outside the gene matches: 4. Germline CDR1 and CDR2: SGHRS and YFSETQ. CDR3 bases: TGCGCCAGCAGCCCGGCGGGGGACTCCTACAATGAGCAGTTCTTC. Its protein is CASSPAGDSYNEQFF.

The chain links TRBV7-3 to TRBJ2-3, with D perhaps matching TRBD1 (6 bases). Germline CDR1 reads SGHTA; CDR2 reads FQGTGA. V was shortened by 5 bases and J by 1 base, with 16 bases between the two germline ends. This CDR3 is built from 16 residues. CDR3 sequence: CASSPSWGLGTDTQYF. The CDR3 DNA sequence: TGTGCCAGCAGCCCCTCCTGGGGGCTGGGCACAGATACGCAGTATTTT.

This clonotype has at least ten counts. V usage is TRBV20-1 and J usage is TRBJ2-3; 11 bases align to TRBD2. The CDR3 runs 17 residues. CDR1 and CDR2 (germline): DFQATT, SNEGSKA (reference sequence). The junction had 9 bases not matched to a gene; V was cut back by 2 bases and J by 2 bases. The CDR3 is CSARQPSGGIHTDTQYF. As DNA, the CDR3 is TGCAGTGCTAGACAACCTAGCGGGGGGATTCACACAGATACGCAGTATTTT.

This clonotype turned up a few times. The genes are TRBV5-1 and TRBJ1-1; no reliable D call. The V and J ends lost 0 bases and 1 base respectively, with 7 bases between them. Germline-derived CDR1 and CDR2 are SGHRS and YFSETQ. The CDR3 spans 14 residues. As DNA, the CDR3 is TGCGCCAGCAGCTTGGGGAACCCGAACACTGAAGCTTTCTTT. It yields the protein CASSLGNPNTEAFF.

V and J are TRBV28 and TRBJ2-3; possibly TRBD2 for D (6 bases). With 1 base removed from V and 4 bases from J, the gap between germline ends came to 18 bases. The CDR3 spans 17 residues. CDR1 and CDR2 from the germline V gene are MDHEN and SYDVKM. The CDR3 nucleotides are TGTGCCAGCAGTTTATTGCAACTGGTGGGAGGCCCAGATACGCAGTATTTT. Translated, it gives CASSLLQLVGGPDTQYF.

This clonotype was counted only a few times. The V and J genes are TRBV12-3 or TRBV12-4 and TRBJ2-3; no clear D gene. This CDR3 contains 15 residues. V was pared by 5 bases and J by 2 bases, with 14 bases between. The CDR3 DNA reads TGTGCCAGCAGTCTCCTGATCCGCGACACAGATACGCAGTATTTT. This encodes CASSLLIRDTDTQYF.

This clonotype has more than one count but fewer than ten. The CDR3 bases are TGCAGTGCTCTTGCGGGACAGATGAACACTGAAGCTTTCTTT. Protein product: CSALAGQMNTEAFF. The V gene is TRBV20-1, the J gene TRBJ1-1, with 7 bases that match TRBD1. The germline V gene has CDR1 DFQATT and CDR2 SNEGSKA (reference sequence). The CDR3 has 14 residues. After removal of 5 bases from V and 0 bases from J, the junction contained 6 bases not matched to a gene.

This clonotype appeared many times. CDR3 protein: CASSSRGQRPYNEQFF. The CDR3 nucleotides read TGTGCCAGCAGCTCCAGGGGCCAACGACCTTACAATGAGCAGTTCTTC. This chain uses TRBV7-2 with TRBJ2-1, with a possible D match to TRBD1 (6 bases). Germline V lookup: CDR1 SGHTA, CDR2 FQGNSA. V was clipped by 4 bases and J by 4 bases, with 17 bases between them. The CDR3 runs to 16 residues. Complete variable domain (other parts from reference TRBV7-2 and TRBJ2-1): GAGVSQSPSNKVTEKGKDVELRCDPISGHTALYWYRQSLGQGLEFLIYFQGNSAPDKSGLPSDRFSAERTGGSVSTLTIQRTQQEDSAVYLCASSSRGQRPYNEQFFGPGTRLTVL.

V and J are TRBV28 and TRBJ1-1, with D unclear. The CDR3 contains 13 residues. Germline CDR1 MDHEN, CDR2 SYDVKM. Trimming stripped 6 bases from V and 5 bases from J, with 13 bases between. DNA of the CDR3: TGTGCCAGCAGGTACAGAATCGGAACTGAAGCTTTCTTT. It is translated as CASRYRIGTEAFF.